This TCR beta chain was recorded in a study of T-cell reconstitution after alpha-beta-depleted transplantation in children. It was with unique molecular identifiers that the TCRbeta library was prepared. MiXCR, run by TCRdb on the PCR reads, gives a single entry per CDR3 protein. The sample consists of about 510,000 distinct CDR3 sequences, about an eighth of them appearing once. Regarding the study as a whole: Most T-cell counts and diversity one year after the transplant came from T cells that were newly produced. Several hundred expanded graft clones reportedly gave rise to the alpha-beta T cells present about two months after transplant.

Worth noting for this clonotype: The antigen remains undetermined.

This CDR3 region has 14 residues. Germline trimming cut 3 bases from V and 8 bases from J; bases unmatched to any gene: 6. Looked up from germline, CDR1 is SEHNR and CDR2 is FQNEAQ (reference sequence). Sequencing was performed on PBMCs, mostly from graft donor cells, taken 180 days after TCRalphabeta/CD19-depleted stem cell transplant. The receptor was isolated from a female patient aged 2 to 10 who had a stem cell transplant for aplastic anemia, so the T cells may come from the graft donor. The chain is built from TRBV7-9 and TRBJ2-1; 8 positions match TRBD2. In DNA form, the CDR3 reads TGTGCCAGCAGCTTCGCGGGGGGCGGTGATGAGCAGTTCTTC. It is translated as CASSFAGGGDEQFF.